A few counts support the clone carrying this TCR beta chain. The antigen remains unidentified. This specimen belongs to a study of vaccination and CD4 T cells after COVID-19. Study in general: Overlapping spike peptides served as the stimulus for the cells. These peptides came from SARS-CoV-2 and from the common cold coronaviruses HCoV-NL63, HCoV-OC43 and HCoV-229E. No peptide, an HIV-1 Nef pool, or a CEFX pool was what each control culture received. Study-level points and caveats: Researchers report that 304 of 307 vaccine-specific clones in convalescent patients proved spike mono-reactive.

The Oncomine TCR Beta short-read assay was applied to DNA of cultured CD4+ T cells. TCRdb redid the calling of the PCR reads with MiXCR, one entry per CDR3 protein. The data contain approximately 13,000 distinct CDR3 sequences, less than 30% of them singletons. Trimming took 5 bases from V and 3 from J; bases not matched to a gene: 6. The CDR3 runs to 15 residues. CDR1 and CDR2 (germline): LNHDA, SQIVND (reference sequence). Treatment: roughly 10-day PBMC culture with coronavirus spike peptide pools or control peptides (ViraFEST assay). The chain links TRBV19 to TRBJ1-2, with 10 bases aligning to TRBD1. This TCR was sampled from a human donor who received a COVID-19 vaccine. The material was CD4+ T cells from blood, cultured in vitro, obtained before SARS-CoV-2 vaccination. The CDR3 sequence: CASSARQGADYGYTF. In DNA form, the CDR3 reads TGTGCCAGTAGTGCGCGACAGGGGGCGGACTATGGCTACACCTTC.